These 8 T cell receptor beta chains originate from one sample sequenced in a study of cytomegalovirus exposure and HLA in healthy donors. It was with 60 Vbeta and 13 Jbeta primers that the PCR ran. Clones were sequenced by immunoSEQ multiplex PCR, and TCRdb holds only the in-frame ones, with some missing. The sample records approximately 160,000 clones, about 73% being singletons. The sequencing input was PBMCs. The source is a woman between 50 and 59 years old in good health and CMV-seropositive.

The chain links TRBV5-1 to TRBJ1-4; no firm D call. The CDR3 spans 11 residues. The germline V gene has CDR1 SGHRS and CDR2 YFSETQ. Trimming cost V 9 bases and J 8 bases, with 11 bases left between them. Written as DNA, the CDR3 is TGCGCCATCTTAGGAGGAGAAAAACTGTTTTTT. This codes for CAILGGEKLFF.

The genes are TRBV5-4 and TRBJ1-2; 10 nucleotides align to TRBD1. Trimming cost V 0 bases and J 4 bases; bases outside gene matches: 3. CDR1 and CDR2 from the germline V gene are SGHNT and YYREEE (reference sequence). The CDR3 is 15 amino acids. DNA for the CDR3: TGTGCCAGCAGCTTGGGGGACAGGGGCTTCTATGGCTACACCTTC. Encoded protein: CASSLGDRGFYGYTF.

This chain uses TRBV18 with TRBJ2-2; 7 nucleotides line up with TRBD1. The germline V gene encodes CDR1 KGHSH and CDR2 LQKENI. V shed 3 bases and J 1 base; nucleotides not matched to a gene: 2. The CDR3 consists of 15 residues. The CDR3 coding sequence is TGTGCCAGCTCACCTCGGACAGGGAACACCGGGGAGCTGTTTTTT. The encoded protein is CASSPRTGNTGELFF. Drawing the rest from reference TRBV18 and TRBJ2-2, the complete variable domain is NAGVMQNPRHLVRRRGQEARLRCSPMKGHSHVYWYRQLPEEGLKFMVYLQKENIIDESGMPKERFSAEFPKEGPSILRIQQVVRGDSAAYFCASSPRTGNTGELFFGEGSRLTVL.

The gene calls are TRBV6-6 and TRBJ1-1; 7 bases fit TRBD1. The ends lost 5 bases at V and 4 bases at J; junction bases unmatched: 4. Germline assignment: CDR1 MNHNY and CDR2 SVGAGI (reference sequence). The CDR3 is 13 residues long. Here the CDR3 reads CASSPTGATEAFF. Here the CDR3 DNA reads TGTGCCAGCAGTCCCACAGGGGCCACTGAAGCTTTCTTT.

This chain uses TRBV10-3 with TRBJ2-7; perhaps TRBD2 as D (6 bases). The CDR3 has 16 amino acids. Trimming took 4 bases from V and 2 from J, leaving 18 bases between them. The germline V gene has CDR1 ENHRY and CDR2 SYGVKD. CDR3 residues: CAISAPEGSLTYEQYF. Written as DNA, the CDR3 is TGTGCCATCAGTGCCCCGGAGGGGTCCCTAACCTACGAGCAGTACTTC.

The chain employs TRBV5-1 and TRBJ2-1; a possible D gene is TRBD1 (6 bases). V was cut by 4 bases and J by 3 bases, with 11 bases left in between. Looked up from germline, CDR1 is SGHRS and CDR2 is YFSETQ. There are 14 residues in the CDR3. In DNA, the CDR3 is TGCGCCAGCAGCCCAGGGGCAGGCTACAATGAGCAGTTCTTC. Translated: CASSPGAGYNEQFF.

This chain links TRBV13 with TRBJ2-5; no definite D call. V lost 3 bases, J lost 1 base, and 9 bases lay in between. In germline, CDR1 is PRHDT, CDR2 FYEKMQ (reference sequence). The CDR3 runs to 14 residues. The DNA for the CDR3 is TGTGCCAGCAGCTTTCGGGTAGCCCAAGAGACCCAGTACTTC. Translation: CASSFRVAQETQYF. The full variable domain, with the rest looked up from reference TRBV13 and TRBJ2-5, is AAGVIQSPRHLIKEKRETATLKCYPIPRHDTVYWYQQGPGQDPQFLISFYEKMQSDKGSIPDRFSAQQFSDYHSELNMSSLELGDSALYFCASSFRVAQETQYFGPGTRLLVL.

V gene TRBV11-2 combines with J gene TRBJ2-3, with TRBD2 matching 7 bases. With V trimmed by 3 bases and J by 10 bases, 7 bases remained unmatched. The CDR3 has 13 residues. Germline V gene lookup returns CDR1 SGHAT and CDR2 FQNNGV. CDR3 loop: CASSFGTGGSQYF. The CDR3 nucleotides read TGTGCCAGCAGCTTCGGAACGGGGGGTTCGCAGTATTTT.